This T cell receptor beta chain was documented in a study of blood T cell repertoires in COVID-19. Generated by immunoSEQ multiplex PCR, the TCRdb table keeps only in-frame clones and is missing some. Of just over 300,000 clones listed, approximately 90% are singletons. The CDR3 contains 18 residues. CDR1 SGHNT and CDR2 YYREEE come from the germline V gene (reference sequence). Between the trimmed V and J ends, which lost 4 bases and 0 bases, there was a span of 20 bases. Two consecutive negative NP/OP PCR tests, clearance, or resolved symptoms defined Cohort 3 recovery. The chain links TRBV5-4 to TRBJ2-4; maybe TRBD2 (7 bases). The sequence was collected from a man aged 25 to 40 who had recovered from COVID-19. The sample comprised PBMCs or T cells enriched from blood (not recorded which). The CDR3: CASSGGAGTGLAKNIQYF. DNA for the CDR3: TGTGCCAGCAGCGGGGGGGCTGGGACCGGTCTAGCCAAAAACATTCAGTACTTC.